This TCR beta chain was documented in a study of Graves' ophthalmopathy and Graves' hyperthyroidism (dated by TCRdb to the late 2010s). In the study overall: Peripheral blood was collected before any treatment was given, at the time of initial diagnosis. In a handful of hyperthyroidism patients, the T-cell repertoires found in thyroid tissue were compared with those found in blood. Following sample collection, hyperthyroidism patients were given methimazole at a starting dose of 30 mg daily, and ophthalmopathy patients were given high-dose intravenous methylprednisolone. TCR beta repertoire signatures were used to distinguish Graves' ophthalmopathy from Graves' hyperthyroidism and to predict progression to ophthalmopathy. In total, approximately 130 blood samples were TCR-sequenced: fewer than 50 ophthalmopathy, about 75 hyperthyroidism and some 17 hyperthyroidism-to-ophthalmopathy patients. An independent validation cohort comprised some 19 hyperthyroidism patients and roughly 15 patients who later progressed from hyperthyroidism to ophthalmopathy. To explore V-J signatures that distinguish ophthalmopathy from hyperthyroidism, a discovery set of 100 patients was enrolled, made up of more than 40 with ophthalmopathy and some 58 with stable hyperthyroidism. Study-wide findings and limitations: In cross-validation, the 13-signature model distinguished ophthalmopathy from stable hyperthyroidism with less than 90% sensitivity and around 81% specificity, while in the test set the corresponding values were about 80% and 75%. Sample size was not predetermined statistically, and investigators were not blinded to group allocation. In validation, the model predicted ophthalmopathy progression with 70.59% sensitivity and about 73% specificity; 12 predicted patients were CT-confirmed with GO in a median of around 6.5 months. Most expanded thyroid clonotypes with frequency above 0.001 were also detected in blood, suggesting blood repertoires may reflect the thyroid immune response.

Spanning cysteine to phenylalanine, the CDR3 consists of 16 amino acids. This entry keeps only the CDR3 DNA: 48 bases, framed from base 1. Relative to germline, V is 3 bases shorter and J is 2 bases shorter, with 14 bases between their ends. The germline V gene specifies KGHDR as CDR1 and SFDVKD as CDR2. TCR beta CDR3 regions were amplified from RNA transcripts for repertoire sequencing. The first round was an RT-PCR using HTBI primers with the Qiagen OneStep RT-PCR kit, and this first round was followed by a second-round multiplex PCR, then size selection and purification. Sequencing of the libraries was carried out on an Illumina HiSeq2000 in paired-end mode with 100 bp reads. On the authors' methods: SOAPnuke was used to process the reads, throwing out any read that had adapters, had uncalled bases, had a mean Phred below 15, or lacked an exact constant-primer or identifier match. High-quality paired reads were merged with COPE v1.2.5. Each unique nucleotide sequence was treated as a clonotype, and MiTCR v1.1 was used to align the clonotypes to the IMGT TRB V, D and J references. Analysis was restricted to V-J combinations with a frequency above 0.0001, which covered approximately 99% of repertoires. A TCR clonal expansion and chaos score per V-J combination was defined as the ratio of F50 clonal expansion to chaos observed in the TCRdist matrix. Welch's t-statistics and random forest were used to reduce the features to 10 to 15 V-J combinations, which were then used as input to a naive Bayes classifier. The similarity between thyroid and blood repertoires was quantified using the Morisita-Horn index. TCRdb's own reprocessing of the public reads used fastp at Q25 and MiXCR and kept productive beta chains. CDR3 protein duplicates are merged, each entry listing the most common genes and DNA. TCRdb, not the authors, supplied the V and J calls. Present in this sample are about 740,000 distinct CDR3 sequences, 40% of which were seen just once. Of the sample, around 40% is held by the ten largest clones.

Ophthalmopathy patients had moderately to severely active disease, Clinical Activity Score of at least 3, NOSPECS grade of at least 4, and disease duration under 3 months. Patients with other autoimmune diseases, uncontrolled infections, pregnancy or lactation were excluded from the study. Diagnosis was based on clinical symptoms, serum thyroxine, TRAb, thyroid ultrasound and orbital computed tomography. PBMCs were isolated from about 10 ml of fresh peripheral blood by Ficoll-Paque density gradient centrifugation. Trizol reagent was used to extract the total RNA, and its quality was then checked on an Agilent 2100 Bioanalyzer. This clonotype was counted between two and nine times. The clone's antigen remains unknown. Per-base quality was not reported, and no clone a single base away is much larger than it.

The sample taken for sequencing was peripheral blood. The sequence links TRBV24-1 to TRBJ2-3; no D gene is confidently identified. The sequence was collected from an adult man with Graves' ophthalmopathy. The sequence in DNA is TGTGCCACCAGTGATAACTCGGCAGGAGACACAGATACGCAGTATTTT. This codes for CATSDNSAGDTDTQYF.